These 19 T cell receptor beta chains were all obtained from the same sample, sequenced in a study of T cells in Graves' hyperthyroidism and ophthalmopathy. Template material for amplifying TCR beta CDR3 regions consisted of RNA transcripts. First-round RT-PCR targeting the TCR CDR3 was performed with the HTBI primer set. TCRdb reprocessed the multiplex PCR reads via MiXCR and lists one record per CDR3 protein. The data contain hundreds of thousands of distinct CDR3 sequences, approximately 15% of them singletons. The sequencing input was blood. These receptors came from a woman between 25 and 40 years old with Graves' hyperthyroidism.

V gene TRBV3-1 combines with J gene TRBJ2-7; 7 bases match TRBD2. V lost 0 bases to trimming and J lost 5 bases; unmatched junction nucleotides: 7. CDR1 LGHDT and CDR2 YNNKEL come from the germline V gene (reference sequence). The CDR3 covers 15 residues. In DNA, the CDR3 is TGTGCCAGCAGCCAAGAGTGGGGAGGGGCCAACGAGCAGTACTTC. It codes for CASSQEWGGANEQYF.

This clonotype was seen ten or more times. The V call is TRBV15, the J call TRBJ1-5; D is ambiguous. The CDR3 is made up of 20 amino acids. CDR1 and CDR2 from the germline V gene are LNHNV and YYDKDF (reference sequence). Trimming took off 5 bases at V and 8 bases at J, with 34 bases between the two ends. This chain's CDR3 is CATSPLAGPPGRLVKEPQHF. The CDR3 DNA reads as TGTGCCACCAGCCCACTCGCGGGCCCACCTGGGAGACTAGTAAAAGAGCCCCAGCATTTT. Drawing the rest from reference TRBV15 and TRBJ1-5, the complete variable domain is DAMVIQNPRYQVTQFGKPVTLSCSQTLNHNVMYWYQQKSSQAPKLLFHYYDKDFNNEADTPDNFQSRRPNTSFCFLDIRSPGLGDTAMYLCATSPLAGPPGRLVKEPQHFGDGTRLSIL.

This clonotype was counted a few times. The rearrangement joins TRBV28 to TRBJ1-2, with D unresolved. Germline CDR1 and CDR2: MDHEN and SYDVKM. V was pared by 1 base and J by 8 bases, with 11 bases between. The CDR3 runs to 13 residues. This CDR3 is CASSLFRGGGYTF. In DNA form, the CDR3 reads TGTGCCAGCAGTTTATTCCGGGGTGGCGGCTACACCTTC.

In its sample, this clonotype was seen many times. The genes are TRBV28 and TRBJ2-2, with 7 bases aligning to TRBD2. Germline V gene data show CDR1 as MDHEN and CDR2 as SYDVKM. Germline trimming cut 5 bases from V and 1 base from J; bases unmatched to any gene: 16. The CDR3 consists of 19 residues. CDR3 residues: CASSTTEGEGNWNTGELFF. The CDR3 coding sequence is TGTGCCAGCAGTACGACTGAAGGGGAGGGTAATTGGAACACCGGGGAGCTGTTTTTT.

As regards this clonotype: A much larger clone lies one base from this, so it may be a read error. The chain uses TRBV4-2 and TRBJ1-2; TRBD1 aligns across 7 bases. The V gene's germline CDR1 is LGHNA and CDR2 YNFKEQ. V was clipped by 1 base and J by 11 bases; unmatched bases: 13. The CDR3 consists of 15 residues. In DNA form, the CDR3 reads TGTGCCAGCAGCCAAGCATTCGAACAGGGGAGCGATTACACCTTC. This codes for CASSQAFEQGSDYTF.

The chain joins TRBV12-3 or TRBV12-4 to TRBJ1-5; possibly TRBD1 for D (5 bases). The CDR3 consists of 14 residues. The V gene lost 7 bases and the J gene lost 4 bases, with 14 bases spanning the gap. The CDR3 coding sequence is TGTGCCAGCAATATCCGGGGGAGGAATCAGCCCCAGCATTTT. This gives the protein CASNIRGRNQPQHF.

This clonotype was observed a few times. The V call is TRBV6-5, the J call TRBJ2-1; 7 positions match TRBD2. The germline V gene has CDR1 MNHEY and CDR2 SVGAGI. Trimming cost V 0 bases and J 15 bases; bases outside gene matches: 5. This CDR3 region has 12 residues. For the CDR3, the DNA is TGTGCCAGCAGTTACTCTTCGGGGGGTTTGTTCTTC. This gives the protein CASSYSSGGLFF.

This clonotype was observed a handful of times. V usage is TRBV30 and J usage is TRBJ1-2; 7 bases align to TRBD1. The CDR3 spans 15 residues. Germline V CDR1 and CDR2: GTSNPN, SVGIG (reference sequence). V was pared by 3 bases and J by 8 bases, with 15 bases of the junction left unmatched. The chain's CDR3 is CAWRHRGRLTRGYTF. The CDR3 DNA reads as TGTGCCTGGAGGCACAGGGGACGACTTACTCGGGGCTACACCTTC.

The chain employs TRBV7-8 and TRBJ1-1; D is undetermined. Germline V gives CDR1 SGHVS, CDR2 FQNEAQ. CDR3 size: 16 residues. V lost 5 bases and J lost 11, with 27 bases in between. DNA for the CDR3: TGTGCCAGCAGCCTGACTTTGAACGGACGGCAGCCGAGGGCTTTCTTT. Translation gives CASSLTLNGRQPRAFF.

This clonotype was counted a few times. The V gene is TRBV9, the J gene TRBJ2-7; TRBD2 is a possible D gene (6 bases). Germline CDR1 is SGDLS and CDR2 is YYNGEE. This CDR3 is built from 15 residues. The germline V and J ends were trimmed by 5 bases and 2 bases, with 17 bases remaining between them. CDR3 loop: CASSQSGDQPYEQYF. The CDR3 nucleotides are TGTGCCAGCAGTCAGTCGGGGGACCAGCCCTACGAGCAGTACTTC.

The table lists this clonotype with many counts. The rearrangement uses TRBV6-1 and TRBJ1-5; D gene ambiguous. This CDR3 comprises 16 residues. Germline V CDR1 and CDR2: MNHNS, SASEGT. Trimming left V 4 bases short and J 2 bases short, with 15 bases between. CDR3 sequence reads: CASSVNSAGGNQPQHF. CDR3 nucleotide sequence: TGTGCCAGCAGTGTAAATTCGGCGGGTGGCAATCAGCCCCAGCATTTT.

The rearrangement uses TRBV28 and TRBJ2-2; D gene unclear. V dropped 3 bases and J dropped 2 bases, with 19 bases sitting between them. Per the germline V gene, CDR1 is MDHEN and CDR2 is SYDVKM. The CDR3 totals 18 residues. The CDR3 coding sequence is TGTGCCAGCAGTTTTAGCATCGGAGAACAGACTAACACCGGGGAGCTGTTTTTT. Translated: CASSFSIGEQTNTGELFF.

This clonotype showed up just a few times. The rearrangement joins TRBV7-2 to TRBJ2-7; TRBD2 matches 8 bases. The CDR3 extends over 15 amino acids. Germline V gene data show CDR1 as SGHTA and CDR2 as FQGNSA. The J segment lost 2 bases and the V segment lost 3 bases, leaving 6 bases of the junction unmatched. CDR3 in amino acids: CASSFTSGLPYEQYF. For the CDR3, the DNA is TGTGCCAGCAGCTTTACTAGCGGTCTTCCCTACGAGCAGTACTTC.

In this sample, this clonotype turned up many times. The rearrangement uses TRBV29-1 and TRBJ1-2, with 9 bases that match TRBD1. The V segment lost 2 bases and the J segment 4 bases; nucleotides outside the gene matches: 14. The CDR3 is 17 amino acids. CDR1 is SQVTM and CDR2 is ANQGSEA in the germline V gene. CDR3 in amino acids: CSVELNTYRGRSYGYTF. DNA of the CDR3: TGCAGCGTTGAACTAAACACTTACAGGGGGCGGTCCTATGGCTACACCTTC. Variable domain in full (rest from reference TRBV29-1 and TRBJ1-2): SAVISQKPSRDICQRGTSLTIQCQVDSQVTMMFWYRQQPGQSLTLIATANQGSEATYESGFVIDKFPISRPNLTFSTLTVSNMSPEDSSIYLCSVELNTYRGRSYGYTFGSGTRLTVV.

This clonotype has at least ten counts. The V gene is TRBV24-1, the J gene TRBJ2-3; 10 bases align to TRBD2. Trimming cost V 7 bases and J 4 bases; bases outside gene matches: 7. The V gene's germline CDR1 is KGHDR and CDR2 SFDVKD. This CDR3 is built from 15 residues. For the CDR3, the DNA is TGTGCCACCAGAGCAGCGGGAGGGCCCGCAGATACGCAGTATTTT. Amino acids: CATRAAGGPADTQYF.

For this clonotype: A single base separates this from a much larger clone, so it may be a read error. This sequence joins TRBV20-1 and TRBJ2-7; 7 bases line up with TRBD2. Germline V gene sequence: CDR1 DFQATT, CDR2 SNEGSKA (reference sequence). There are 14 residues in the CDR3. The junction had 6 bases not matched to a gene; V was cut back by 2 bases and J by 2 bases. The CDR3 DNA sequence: TGCAGTGCTAGAACCCGGGACTACCCCTACGAGCAGTACTTC. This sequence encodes CSARTRDYPYEQYF.

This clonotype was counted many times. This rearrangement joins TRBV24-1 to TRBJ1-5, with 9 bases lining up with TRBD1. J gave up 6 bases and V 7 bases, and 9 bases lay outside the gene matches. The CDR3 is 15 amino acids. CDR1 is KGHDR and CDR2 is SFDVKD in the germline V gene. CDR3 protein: CATSAGTGKSQPQHF. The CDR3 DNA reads TGTGCCACCAGCGCCGGGACAGGGAAAAGTCAGCCCCAGCATTTT.

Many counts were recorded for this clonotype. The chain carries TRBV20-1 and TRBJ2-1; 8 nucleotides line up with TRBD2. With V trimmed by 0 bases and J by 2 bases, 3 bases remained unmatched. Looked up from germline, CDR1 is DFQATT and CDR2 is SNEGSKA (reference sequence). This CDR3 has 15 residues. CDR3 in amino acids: CSARDQAGAYNEQFF. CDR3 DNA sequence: TGCAGTGCTAGAGATCAAGCGGGAGCCTACAATGAGCAGTTCTTC.

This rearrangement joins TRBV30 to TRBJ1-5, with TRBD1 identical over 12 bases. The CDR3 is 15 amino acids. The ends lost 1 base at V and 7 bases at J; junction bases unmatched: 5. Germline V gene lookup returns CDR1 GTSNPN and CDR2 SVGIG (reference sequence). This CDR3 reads CAWSEGQGAGQPQHF. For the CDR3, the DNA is TGTGCCTGGAGTGAGGGACAGGGGGCTGGGCAGCCCCAGCATTTT.